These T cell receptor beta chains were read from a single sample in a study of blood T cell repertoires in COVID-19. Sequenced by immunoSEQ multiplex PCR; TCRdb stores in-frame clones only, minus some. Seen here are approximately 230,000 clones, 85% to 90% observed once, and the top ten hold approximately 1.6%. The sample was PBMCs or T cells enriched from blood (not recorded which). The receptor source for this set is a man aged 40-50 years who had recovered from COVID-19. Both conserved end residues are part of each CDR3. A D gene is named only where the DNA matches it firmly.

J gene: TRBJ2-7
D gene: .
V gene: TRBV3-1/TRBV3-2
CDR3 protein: CASSQDRAPVAYEQYF

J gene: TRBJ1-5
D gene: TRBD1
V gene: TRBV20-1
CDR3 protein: CSASQGGGSSNQPQHF

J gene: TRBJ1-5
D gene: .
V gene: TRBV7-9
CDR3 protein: CASSSQGEFDQPQHF

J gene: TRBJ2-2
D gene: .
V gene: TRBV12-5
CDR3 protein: CASVLDLNTGELFF

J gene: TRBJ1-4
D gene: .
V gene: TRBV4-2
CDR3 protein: CASSQDSGTNEKLFF

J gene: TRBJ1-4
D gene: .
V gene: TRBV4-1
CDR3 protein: CASSQGASGGEKLFF

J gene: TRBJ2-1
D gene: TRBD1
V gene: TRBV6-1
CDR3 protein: CASSEDGTGVVEQFF

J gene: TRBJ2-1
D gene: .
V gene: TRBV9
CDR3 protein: CASSVLPSGYNEQFF

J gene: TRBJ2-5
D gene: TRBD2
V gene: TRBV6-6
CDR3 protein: CASSHPGTRAFIETQYF

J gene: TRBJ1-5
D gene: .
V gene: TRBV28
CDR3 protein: CASSLVGQPQHF

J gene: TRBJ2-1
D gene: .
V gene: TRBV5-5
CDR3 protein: CASSTLGEGYNEQFF

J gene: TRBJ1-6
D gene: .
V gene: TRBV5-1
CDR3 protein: CASSLEQSSPLHF

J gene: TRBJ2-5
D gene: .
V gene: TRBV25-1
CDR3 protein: CASDGFSAGQETQYF

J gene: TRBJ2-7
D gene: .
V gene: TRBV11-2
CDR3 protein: CASSLDPTLQYF

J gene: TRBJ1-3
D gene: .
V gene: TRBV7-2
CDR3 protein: CASSLNPGGWGNTIYF

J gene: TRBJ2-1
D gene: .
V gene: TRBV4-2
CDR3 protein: CASSQEAGAYNEQFF

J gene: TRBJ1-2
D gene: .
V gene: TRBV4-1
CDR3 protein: CASSQDPGGGYGYTF

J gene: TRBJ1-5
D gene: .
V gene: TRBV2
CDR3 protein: CASSLGDRFQPQHF

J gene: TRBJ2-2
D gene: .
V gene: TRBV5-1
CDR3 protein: CASSLATDRFLGELFF

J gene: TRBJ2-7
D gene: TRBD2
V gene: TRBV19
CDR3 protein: CASSSRLAGGVYEQYF

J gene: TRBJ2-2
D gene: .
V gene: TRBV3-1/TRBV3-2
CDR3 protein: CASTPTGRAGELFF

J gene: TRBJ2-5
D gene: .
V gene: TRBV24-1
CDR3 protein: CATSEGAGETQYF

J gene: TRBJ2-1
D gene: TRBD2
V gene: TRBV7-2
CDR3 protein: CASSLVVAGGKDEQFF

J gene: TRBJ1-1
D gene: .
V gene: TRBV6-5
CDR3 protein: CASSAKRSYTEAFF

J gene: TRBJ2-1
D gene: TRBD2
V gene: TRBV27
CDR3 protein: CASNSRGGQVEQFF

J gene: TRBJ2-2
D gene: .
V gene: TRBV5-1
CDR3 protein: CASSAPVRAGELFF

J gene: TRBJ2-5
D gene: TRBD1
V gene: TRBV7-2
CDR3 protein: CASSMETGAETQYF

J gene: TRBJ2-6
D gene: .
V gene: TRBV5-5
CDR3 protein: CASSLPGSSGANVLTF

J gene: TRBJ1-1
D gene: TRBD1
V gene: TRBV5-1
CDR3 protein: CASSSAPGQGNTEAFF

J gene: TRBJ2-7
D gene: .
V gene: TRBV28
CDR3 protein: CASSLFEGGRPGQYF

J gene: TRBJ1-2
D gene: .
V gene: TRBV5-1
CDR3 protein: CASSFGQGIGYTF

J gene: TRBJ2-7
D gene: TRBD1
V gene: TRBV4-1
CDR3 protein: CASSQLRGQGSYEQYF

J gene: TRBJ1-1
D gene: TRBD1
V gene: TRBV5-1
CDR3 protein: CASSLGTGVGTEAFF

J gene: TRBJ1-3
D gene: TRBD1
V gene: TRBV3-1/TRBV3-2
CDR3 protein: CASSQVGAGGNPGNTIYF

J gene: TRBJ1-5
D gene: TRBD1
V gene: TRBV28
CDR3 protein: CASRKQGASNQPQHF

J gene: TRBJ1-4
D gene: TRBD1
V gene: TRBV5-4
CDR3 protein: CASSWDRGNEKLFF

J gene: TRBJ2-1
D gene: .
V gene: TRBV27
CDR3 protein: CASSLSADRSASGPGEQFF

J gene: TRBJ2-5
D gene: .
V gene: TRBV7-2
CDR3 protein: CASSLAYAGTQYF

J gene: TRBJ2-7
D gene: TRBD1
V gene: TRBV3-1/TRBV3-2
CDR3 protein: CATRGTGTYEQYF

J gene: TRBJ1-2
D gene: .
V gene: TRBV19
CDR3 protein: CASSILDTDNYGYTF

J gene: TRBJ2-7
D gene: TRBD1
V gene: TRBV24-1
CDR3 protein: CATSPGQGHEQYF